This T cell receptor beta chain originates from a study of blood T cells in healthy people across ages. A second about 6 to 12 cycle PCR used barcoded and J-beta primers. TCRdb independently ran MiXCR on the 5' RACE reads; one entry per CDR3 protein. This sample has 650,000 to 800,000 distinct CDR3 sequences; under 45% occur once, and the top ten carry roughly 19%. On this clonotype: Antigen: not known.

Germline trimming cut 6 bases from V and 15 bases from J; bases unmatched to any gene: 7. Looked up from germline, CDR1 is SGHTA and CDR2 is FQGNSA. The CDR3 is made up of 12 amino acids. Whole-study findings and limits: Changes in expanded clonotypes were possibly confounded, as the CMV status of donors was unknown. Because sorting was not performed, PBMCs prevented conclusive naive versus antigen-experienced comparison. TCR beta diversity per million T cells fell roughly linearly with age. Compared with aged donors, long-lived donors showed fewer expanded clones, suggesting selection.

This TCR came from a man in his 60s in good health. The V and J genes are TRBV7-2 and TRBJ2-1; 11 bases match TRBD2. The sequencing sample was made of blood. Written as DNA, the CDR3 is TGTGCCAGCAGTCAGACTAGCGGGGCGTCGTTCTTC. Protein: CASSQTSGASFF.